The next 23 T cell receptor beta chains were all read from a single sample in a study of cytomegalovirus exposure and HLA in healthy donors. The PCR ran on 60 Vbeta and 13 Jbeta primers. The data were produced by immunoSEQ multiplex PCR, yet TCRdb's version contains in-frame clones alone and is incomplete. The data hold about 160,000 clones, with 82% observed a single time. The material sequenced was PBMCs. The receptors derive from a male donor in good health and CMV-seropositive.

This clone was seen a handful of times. CDR3 in DNA: TGTGCCAGCAGCCAACAGGGAACTGGAAACACCATATATTTT. As protein: CASSQQGTGNTIYF. The chain employs TRBV7-2 and TRBJ1-3, with D possibly matching TRBD1 (6 bases). Germline V gene lookup returns CDR1 SGHTA and CDR2 FQGNSA. The CDR3 consists of 14 residues. V was cut by 5 bases and J by 2 bases, with 10 bases left in between.

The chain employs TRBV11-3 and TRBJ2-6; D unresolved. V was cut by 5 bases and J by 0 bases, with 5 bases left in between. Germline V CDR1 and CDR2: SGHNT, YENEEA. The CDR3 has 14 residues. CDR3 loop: CASSPSSGANVLTF. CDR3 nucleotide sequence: TGTGCCAGCAGCCCCAGCTCTGGGGCCAACGTCCTGACTTTC.

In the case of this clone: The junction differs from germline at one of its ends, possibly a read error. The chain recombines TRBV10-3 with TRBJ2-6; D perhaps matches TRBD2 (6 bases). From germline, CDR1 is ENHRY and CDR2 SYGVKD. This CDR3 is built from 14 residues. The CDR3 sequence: CAISRESGANGLTF. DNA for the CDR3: TGTGCCATCAGTCGGGAGAGTGGGGCCAACGGCCTGACTTTC.

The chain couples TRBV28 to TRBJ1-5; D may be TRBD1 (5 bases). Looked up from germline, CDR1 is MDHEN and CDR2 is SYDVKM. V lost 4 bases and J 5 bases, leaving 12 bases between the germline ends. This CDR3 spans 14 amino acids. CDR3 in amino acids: CASSSGGVDQPQHF. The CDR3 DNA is TGTGCCAGCAGTTCGGGAGGGGTGGATCAGCCCCAGCATTTT. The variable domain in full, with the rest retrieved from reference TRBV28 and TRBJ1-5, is DVKVTQSSRYLVKRTGEKVFLECVQDMDHENMFWYRQDPGLGLRLIYFSYDVKMKEKGDIPEGYSVSREKKERFSLILESASTNQTSMYLCASSSGGVDQPQHFGDGTRLSIL.

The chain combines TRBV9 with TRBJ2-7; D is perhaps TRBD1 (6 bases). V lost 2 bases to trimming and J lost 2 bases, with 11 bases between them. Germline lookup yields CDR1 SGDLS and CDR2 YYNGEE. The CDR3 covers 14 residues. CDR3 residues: CASSVLDSTYEQYF. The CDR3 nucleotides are TGTGCCAGCAGCGTCCTGGACAGTACCTACGAGCAGTACTTC.

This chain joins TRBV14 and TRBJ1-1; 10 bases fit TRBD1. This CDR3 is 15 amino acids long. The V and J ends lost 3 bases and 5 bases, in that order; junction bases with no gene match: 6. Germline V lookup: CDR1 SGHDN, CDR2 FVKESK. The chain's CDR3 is CASSQTGGLATEAFF. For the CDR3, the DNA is TGTGCCAGCAGCCAGACAGGGGGCCTGGCGACTGAAGCTTTCTTT.

The CDR3 reads CASSSQGQAPYEQYF. The CDR3 coding sequence is TGTGCCAGCAGCTCTCAGGGTCAGGCGCCCTACGAGCAGTACTTC. The gene calls are TRBV5-8 and TRBJ2-7, with D perhaps matching TRBD1 (5 bases). CDR3 length equals 15 residues. The V end was cut by 3 bases, the J end by 2 bases, with 15 bases between. CDR1 and CDR2 from the germline V gene are SGHTS and YDEGEE.

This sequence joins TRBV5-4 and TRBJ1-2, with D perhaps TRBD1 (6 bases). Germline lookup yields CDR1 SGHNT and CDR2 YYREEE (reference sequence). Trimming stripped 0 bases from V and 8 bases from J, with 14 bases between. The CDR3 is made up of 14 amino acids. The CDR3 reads CASSLAGAPGGYTF. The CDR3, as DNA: TGTGCCAGCAGCTTGGCAGGGGCCCCTGGCGGCTACACCTTC.

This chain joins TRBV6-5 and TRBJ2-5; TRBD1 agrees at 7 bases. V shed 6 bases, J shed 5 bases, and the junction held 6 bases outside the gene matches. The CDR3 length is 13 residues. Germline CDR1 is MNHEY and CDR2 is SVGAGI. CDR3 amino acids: CASRSTGKETQYF. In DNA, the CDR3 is TGTGCCAGCAGATCGACAGGGAAGGAGACCCAGTACTTC.

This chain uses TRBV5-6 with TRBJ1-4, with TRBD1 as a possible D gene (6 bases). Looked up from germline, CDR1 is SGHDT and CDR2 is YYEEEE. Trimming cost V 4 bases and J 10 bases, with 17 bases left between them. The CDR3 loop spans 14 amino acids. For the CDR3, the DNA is TGTGCCAGCAGCCCTCACACGACAGGAGGAAAACTGTTTTTT. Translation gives CASSPHTTGGKLFF.

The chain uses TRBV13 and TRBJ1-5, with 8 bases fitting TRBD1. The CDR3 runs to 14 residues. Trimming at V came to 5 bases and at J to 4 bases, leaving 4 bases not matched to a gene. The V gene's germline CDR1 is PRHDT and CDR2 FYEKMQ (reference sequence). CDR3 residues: CASSTRTGNQPQHF. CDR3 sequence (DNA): TGTGCCAGCAGCACACGGACAGGGAATCAGCCCCAGCATTTT.

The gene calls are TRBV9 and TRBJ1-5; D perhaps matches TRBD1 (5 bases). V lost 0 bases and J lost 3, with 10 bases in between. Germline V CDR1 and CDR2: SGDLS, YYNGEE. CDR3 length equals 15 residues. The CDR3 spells CASSVGTGLNQPQHF. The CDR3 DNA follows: TGTGCCAGCAGCGTAGGAACAGGCCTCAATCAGCCCCAGCATTTT.

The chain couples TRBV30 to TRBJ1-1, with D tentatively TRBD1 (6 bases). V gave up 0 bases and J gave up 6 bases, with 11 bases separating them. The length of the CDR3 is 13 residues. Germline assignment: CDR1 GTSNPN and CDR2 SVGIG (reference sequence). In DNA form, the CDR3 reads TGTGCCTGGAGTGTACGAGGGGGGGCTGAAGCTTTCTTT. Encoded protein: CAWSVRGGAEAFF.

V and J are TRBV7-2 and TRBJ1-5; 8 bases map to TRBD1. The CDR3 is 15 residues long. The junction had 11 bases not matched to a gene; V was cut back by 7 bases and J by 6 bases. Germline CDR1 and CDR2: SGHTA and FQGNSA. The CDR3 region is CASTPTGGSPQPQHF. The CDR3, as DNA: TGTGCCAGCACTCCTACAGGGGGATCTCCTCAGCCCCAGCATTTT.

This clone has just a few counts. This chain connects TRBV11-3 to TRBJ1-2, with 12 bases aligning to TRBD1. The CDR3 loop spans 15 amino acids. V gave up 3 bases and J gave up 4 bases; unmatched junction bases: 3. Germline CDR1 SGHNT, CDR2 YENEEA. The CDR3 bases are TGTGCCAGCAGCTTTGGGACAGGGGGCAGCTATGGCTACACCTTC. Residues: CASSFGTGGSYGYTF.

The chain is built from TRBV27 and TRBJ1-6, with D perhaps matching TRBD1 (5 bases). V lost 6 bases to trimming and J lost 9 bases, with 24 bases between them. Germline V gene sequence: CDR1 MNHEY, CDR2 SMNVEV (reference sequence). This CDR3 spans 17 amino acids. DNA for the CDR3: TGTGCCAGCAGAGCCCCGGAAACGCAGGGTTTAGGTTCACCCCTCCACTTT. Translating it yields CASRAPETQGLGSPLHF.

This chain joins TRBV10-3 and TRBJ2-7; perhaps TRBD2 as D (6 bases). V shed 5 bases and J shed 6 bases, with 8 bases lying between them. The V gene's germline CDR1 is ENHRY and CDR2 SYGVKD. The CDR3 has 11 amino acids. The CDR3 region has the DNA TGTGCCATCAGTTCCGGGGGCGAGCAGTACTTC. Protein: CAISSGGEQYF.

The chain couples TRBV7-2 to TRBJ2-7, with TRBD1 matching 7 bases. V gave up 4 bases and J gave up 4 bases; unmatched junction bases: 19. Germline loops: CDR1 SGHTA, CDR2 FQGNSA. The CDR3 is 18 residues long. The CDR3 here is CASSSPDRVRFFQYEQYF. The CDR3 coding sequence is TGTGCCAGCAGCTCACCAGACAGGGTGAGGTTTTTTCAGTACGAGCAGTACTTC.

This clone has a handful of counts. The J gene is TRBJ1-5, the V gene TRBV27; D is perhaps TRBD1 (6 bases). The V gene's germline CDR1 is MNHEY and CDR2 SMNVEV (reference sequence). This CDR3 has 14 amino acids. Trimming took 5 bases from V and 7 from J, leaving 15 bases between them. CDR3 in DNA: TGTGCCAGCAGTCCATTCAGGGGTGGGCAGCCCCAGCATTTT. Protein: CASSPFRGGQPQHF.

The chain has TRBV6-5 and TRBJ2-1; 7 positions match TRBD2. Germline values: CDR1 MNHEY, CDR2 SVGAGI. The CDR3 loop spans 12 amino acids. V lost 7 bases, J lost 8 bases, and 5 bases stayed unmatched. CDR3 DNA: TGTGCCAGCACCCAGGCGGGGGATGAGCAGTTCTTC. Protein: CASTQAGDEQFF.

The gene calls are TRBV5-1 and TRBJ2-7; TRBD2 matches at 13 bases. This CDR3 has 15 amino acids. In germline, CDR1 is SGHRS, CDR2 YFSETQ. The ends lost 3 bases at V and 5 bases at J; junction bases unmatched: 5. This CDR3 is CASSSTSGRAHEQYF. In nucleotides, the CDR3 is TGCGCCAGCAGCTCTACTAGCGGGAGGGCCCACGAGCAGTACTTC.

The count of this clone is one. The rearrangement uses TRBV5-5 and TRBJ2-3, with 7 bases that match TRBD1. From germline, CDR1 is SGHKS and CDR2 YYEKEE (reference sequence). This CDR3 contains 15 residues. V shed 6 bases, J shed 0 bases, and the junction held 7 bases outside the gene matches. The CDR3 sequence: CASTGTATSTDTQYF. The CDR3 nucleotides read TGTGCCAGCACTGGGACAGCCACTAGCACAGATACGCAGTATTTT.

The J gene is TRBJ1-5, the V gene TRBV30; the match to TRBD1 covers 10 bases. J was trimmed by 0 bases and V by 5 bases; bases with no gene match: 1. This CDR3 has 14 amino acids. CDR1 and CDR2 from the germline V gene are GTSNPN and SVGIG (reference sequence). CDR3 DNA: TGTGCCTGGGGGACAGGGGATAGCAATCAGCCCCAGCATTTT. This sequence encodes CAWGTGDSNQPQHF.